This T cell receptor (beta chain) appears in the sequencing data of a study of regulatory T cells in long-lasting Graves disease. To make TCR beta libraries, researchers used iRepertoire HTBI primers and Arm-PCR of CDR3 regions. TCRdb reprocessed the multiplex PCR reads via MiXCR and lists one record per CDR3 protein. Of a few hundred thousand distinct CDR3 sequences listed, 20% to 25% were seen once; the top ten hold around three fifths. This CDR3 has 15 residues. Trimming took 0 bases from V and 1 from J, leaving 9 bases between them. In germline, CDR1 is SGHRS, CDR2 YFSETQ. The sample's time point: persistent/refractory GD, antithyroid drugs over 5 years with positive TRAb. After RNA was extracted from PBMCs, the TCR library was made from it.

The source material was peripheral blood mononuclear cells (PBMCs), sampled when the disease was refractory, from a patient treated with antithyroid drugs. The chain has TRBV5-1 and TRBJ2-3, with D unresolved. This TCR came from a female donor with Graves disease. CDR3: CASSLEADRTDTQYF. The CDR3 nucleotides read TGCGCCAGCAGCTTGGAGGCAGACCGCACAGATACGCAGTATTTT.